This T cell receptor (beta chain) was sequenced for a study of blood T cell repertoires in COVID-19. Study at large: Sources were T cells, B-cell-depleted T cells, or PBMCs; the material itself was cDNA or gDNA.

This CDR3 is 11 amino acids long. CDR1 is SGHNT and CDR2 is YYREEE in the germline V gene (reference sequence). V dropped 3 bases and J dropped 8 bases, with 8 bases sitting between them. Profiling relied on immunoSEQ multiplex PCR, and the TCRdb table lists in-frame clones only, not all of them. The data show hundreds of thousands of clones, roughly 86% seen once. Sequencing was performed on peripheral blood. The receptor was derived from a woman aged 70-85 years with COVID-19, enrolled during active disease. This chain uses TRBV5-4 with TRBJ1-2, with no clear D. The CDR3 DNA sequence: TGTGCCAGCAGCTCGGGTAGGGGCTACACCTTC. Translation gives CASSSGRGYTF.